These 10 T cell receptor beta chains came from one sample sequenced in a study of T cells after yellow fever vaccination. TCRdb analysed the 5' RACE reads with MiXCR anew, one entry per CDR3 protein. This table has around 100,000 distinct CDR3 sequences, around 8% appearing once. The sample was CD8+ T cells sorted from PBMCs, taken 45 days after the yellow fever booster vaccination. These TCRs come from a man aged 25 to 40 who received the YFV17D yellow fever vaccine.

This clonotype was counted many times. The rearrangement links TRBV19 to TRBJ1-1; D call uncertain. CDR3 size: 12 residues. V dropped 3 bases and J dropped 6 bases, with 8 bases sitting between them. CDR1 LNHDA and CDR2 SQIVND come from the germline V gene (reference sequence). CDR3 protein: CASSMGIAEAFF. The DNA for the CDR3 is TGTGCCAGTAGTATGGGGATCGCTGAAGCTTTCTTT. The variable domain in full, with the rest retrieved from reference TRBV19 and TRBJ1-1, is DGGITQSPKYLFRKEGQNVTLSCEQNLNHDAMYWYRQDPGQGLRLIYYSQIVNDFQKGDIAEGYSVSREKKESFPLTVTSAQKNPTAFYLCASSMGIAEAFFGQGTRLTVV.

There are a few counts of this clonotype. V and J are TRBV6-2 or TRBV6-3 and TRBJ2-2, with D possibly matching TRBD1 (5 bases). The CDR3 spans 13 residues. Germline V gene data show CDR1 as MNHEY and CDR2 as SVGEGT. The V and J ends lost 8 bases and 9 bases respectively, with 16 bases between them. The CDR3 DNA sequence: TGTGCCAGCGCACCGATCAGGGTGTGGGAGCTGTTTTTT. Translated: CASAPIRVWELFF.

The V call is TRBV4-3, the J call TRBJ2-3; TRBD1 aligns across 8 bases. Germline V gene sequence: CDR1 LGHNA, CDR2 YSLEER. V shed 0 bases, J shed 4 bases, and the junction held 3 bases outside the gene matches. The CDR3 has 15 residues. The CDR3 region is CASSQETGGADTQYF. Written as DNA, the CDR3 is TGCGCCAGCAGCCAAGAAACAGGGGGAGCAGATACGCAGTATTTT.

On this clonotype itself: A much larger clone differs by one base, so this may be a read error. J is TRBJ2-3 and V is TRBV19; D is perhaps TRBD2 (5 bases). The V gene lost 5 bases and the J gene lost 4 bases, with 13 bases spanning the gap. This CDR3 spans 14 amino acids. CDR1 LNHDA and CDR2 SQIVND come from the germline V gene (reference sequence). This CDR3 is CASSVSRTSDTQYF. The CDR3 DNA follows: TGTGCCAGTAGTGTGAGCCGGACTTCAGATACGCAGTATTTT.

This clonotype has ten or more counts. The chain links TRBV5-5 to TRBJ2-1; TRBD2 is a possible D gene (6 bases). This CDR3 spans 13 amino acids. Per the germline V gene, CDR1 is SGHKS and CDR2 is YYEKEE (reference sequence). V was shortened by 1 base and J by 9 bases, with 11 bases between the two germline ends. The DNA of the CDR3 is TGTGCCAGCAGCTTGAGTCCCGGGGGTGAGCAGTTCTTC. It encodes CASSLSPGGEQFF.

The chain uses TRBV7-2 and TRBJ2-7; 8 bases align to TRBD1. This CDR3 has 15 residues. The junction had 10 bases not matched to a gene; V was cut back by 5 bases and J by 4 bases. Germline V gene lookup returns CDR1 SGHTA and CDR2 FQGNSA. This chain's CDR3 is CASSPYRGTGYEQYF. In DNA, the CDR3 is TGTGCCAGCAGCCCATACAGGGGGACGGGATACGAGCAGTACTTC.

This rearrangement joins TRBV28 to TRBJ2-2; 9 bases are shared with TRBD2. The V segment lost 6 bases and the J segment 1 base; nucleotides outside the gene matches: 15. This CDR3 comprises 19 residues. Germline loops: CDR1 MDHEN, CDR2 SYDVKM. CDR3 coding DNA: TGTGCCAGCAGCCGGGACGACTCGAGACTAGCGGAGAACACCGGGGAGCTGTTTTTT. Encoded protein: CASSRDDSRLAENTGELFF.

This clonotype was counted ten times or more. The V and J genes are TRBV6-4 and TRBJ2-3; 10 bases are shared with TRBD2. The CDR3 runs to 15 residues. CDR1 is MRHNA, CDR2 SNTAGT, per germline. J gave up 2 bases and V 4 bases, and 3 bases lay outside the gene matches. DNA of the CDR3: TGTGCCAGCAGTGCCGGACTAGCGGCCACAGATACGCAGTATTTT. Translating it yields CASSAGLAATDTQYF.

This clonotype was picked up many times. J is TRBJ2-5 and V is TRBV5-1; 8 bases agree with TRBD1. V gave up 7 bases and J gave up 3 bases; unmatched junction bases: 11. Germline loops: CDR1 SGHRS, CDR2 YFSETQ. The CDR3 is 15 residues long. The CDR3 protein is CASGFGTGDKETQYF. The CDR3 DNA follows: TGCGCCAGCGGTTTCGGGACAGGCGATAAAGAGACCCAGTACTTC.

This clonotype was counted a few times. The chain combines TRBV12-3 or TRBV12-4 with TRBJ1-5; TRBD1 is a possible D gene (6 bases). The CDR3 covers 18 residues. The V and J ends lost 0 bases and 0 bases respectively, with 15 bases between them. The DNA for the CDR3 is TGTGCCAGCAGTTTAGCTTTCCACGGACAGTATAGCAATCAGCCCCAGCATTTT. The encoded protein is CASSLAFHGQYSNQPQHF.